Following are 25 T cell receptor beta chains from one sample sequenced in a study of regulatory T cells in long-lasting Graves disease. Stated time point: newly diagnosed GD, antithyroid drugs for less than 3 months. Isolated PBMC RNA provided the starting material for the TCR library. According to the study, TCR beta libraries were built with iRepertoire HTBI primers and CDR3-region Arm-PCR. TCRdb independently ran MiXCR on the multiplex PCR reads; one entry per CDR3 protein. The table lists some 220,000 distinct CDR3 sequences, around 19% of them singletons. These data were also filed under a second study, of T cells in Graves' hyperthyroidism and ophthalmopathy.

Sequencing was performed on peripheral blood mononuclear cells (PBMCs), taken at new diagnosis, from a patient treated with antithyroid drugs. The source is a woman younger than 45 with Graves disease.

Ten or more counts support this clonotype. Here the CDR3 DNA reads TGTGCCAGCGCAGGGACCTTGAACACTGAAGCTTTCTTT. This translates into CASAGTLNTEAFF. This chain links TRBV18 with TRBJ1-1; tentative D call: TRBD1 (5 bases). The V gene lost 8 bases and the J gene lost 0 bases, with 10 bases spanning the gap. Germline CDR1 and CDR2: KGHSH and LQKENI. The CDR3 is made up of 13 amino acids.

This clonotype occurred many times. The V gene is TRBV30, the J gene TRBJ1-1, with D perhaps TRBD1 (5 bases). The CDR3 is 13 residues long. Germline V gives CDR1 GTSNPN, CDR2 SVGIG (reference sequence). V was cut by 0 bases and J by 3 bases, with 8 bases left in between. The CDR3 loop reads CAWSVEGYTEAFF. DNA of the CDR3: TGTGCCTGGAGTGTTGAGGGGTACACTGAAGCTTTCTTT.

This chain joins TRBV20-1 and TRBJ2-1; the match to TRBD2 covers 13 bases. The CDR3 consists of 18 residues. The germline V gene encodes CDR1 DFQATT and CDR2 SNEGSKA (reference sequence). V shed 3 bases and J 2 bases; nucleotides not matched to a gene: 10. In DNA, the CDR3 is TGCAGTGCTAGGAGGGGGACTAGCGGGGCTGGGACCTACAATGAGCAGTTCTTC. Residues: CSARRGTSGAGTYNEQFF.

At least ten counts were recorded for this clonotype. This sequence joins TRBV5-5 and TRBJ1-1; 8 bases map to TRBD1. CDR3 length: 16 residues. Looked up from germline, CDR1 is SGHKS and CDR2 is YYEKEE (reference sequence). J was trimmed by 1 base and V by 0 bases; bases with no gene match: 5. The CDR3, as DNA: TGTGCCAGCAGCTTGGGTCGGGGGACAGGGAACACTGAAGCTTTCTTT. The encoded protein is CASSLGRGTGNTEAFF.

The chain couples TRBV7-9 to TRBJ2-7, with TRBD2 matching 7 bases. CDR1 SEHNR and CDR2 FQNEAQ come from the germline V gene (reference sequence). The CDR3 contains 15 residues. With V trimmed by 3 bases and J by 0 bases, 5 bases remained unmatched. The CDR3 nucleotides are TGTGCCAGCAGCTTGGGGCGGGGGAGCTCCTACGAGCAGTACTTC. Residues: CASSLGRGSSYEQYF.

The rearrangement joins TRBV2 to TRBJ1-1; the D gene is possibly TRBD1 (5 bases). This CDR3 contains 12 residues. Germline V gene sequence: CDR1 SNHLY, CDR2 FYNNEI. Trimming took 3 bases from V and 7 from J, leaving 9 bases between them. As DNA, the CDR3 is TGTGCCAGCAGTGAGAGAGGGGATGAAGCTTTCTTT. Protein sequence: CASSERGDEAFF.

This chain joins TRBV12-3 or TRBV12-4 and TRBJ2-7; D gene unclear. There are 14 residues in the CDR3. V lost 5 bases and J 5 bases, leaving 16 bases between the germline ends. The CDR3 protein is CASSPLPGVDEQYF. CDR3 in DNA: TGTGCCAGCAGTCCTCTACCAGGAGTCGACGAGCAGTACTTC.

This clonotype was counted ten times or more. The rearrangement links TRBV12-3 or TRBV12-4 to TRBJ2-1; 12 nucleotides agree with TRBD2. CDR3 length: 16 amino acids. V lost 5 bases, J lost 4 bases, and 6 bases stayed unmatched. The CDR3 is CASSIRTSGAYNEQFF. CDR3 bases: TGTGCCAGCAGTATAAGGACTAGCGGGGCGTACAATGAGCAGTTCTTC.

This clonotype has at least ten counts. The genes are TRBV6-1 and TRBJ1-2; no definite D call. V dropped 6 bases and J dropped 3 bases, with 14 bases sitting between them. CDR3 size: 14 residues. CDR1 is MNHNS and CDR2 is SASEGT in the germline V gene. The CDR3 region has the DNA TGTGCCAGCAGAACGGACGGCAACTACTATGGCTACACCTTC. This translates into CASRTDGNYYGYTF.

This rearrangement joins TRBV28 to TRBJ2-3; D is possibly TRBD2 (6 bases). This CDR3 comprises 15 residues. The ends were cut back, 7 bases at V and 1 base at J, with 15 bases in the middle. Germline V CDR1 and CDR2: MDHEN, SYDVKM. The CDR3 bases are TGTGCCAGCAATGGGGGGAGTATTGGCACAGATACGCAGTATTTT. It encodes CASNGGSIGTDTQYF.

This clonotype was observed many times. V gene TRBV6-1 combines with J gene TRBJ1-2, with D possibly matching TRBD1 (6 bases). Per the germline V gene, CDR1 is MNHNS and CDR2 is SASEGT. This CDR3 contains 15 residues. V dropped 0 bases and J dropped 4 bases, with 12 bases sitting between them. CDR3 coding DNA: TGTGCCAGCAGTGAAGCGACCACAGGGATCTATGGCTACACCTTC. It encodes CASSEATTGIYGYTF.

This clonotype was observed a handful of times. This chain joins TRBV20-1 and TRBJ2-4; 9 bases agree with TRBD1. Germline CDR1 DFQATT, CDR2 SNEGSKA (reference sequence). The CDR3 runs to 13 residues. V was pared by 5 bases and J by 6 bases, with 5 bases of the junction left unmatched. The CDR3 region is CSAPMGQGNIQYF. CDR3 coding DNA: TGCAGTGCTCCTATGGGACAGGGAAACATTCAGTACTTC.

The table lists this clonotype with many counts. The chain couples TRBV12-3 or TRBV12-4 to TRBJ2-7; tentative D call: TRBD2 (5 bases). The length of the CDR3 is 13 residues. V was clipped by 1 base and J by 3 bases, with 7 bases between them. Written as DNA, the CDR3 is TGTGCCAGCAGTTTAGTAGGGAGCTACGAGCAGTACTTC. It codes for CASSLVGSYEQYF.

This clonotype appeared many times. The rearrangement uses TRBV13 and TRBJ2-1, with D possibly matching TRBD2 (6 bases). Between the trimmed V and J ends, which lost 4 bases and 9 bases, there was a span of 22 bases. The CDR3 has 16 amino acids. The germline V gene has CDR1 PRHDT and CDR2 FYEKMQ (reference sequence). CDR3 nucleotides: TGTGCCAGCAGCTACCGCGGACTAACCCAAAGAAGTGAGCAGTTCTTC. Protein product: CASSYRGLTQRSEQFF.

This clonotype was detected many times. The chain recombines TRBV7-9 with TRBJ1-1; TRBD1 agrees at 7 bases. The V gene end was trimmed by 8 bases and the J gene end by 0 bases; junction bases not matched to a gene: 12. This CDR3 is 16 amino acids long. The germline V gene has CDR1 SEHNR and CDR2 FQNEAQ (reference sequence). The chain's CDR3 is CASRRPGQLLNTEAFF. For the CDR3, the DNA is TGTGCCAGCCGCCGGCCGGGACAGCTTTTGAACACTGAAGCTTTCTTT.

This clonotype was counted ten times or more. V usage is TRBV28 and J usage is TRBJ1-5; 8 bases match TRBD1. Germline-derived CDR1 and CDR2 are MDHEN and SYDVKM. The V and J ends lost 6 bases and 6 bases, in that order; junction bases with no gene match: 13. The CDR3 covers 16 residues. CDR3 sequence reads: CASSPSGQGRGQPQHF. The CDR3, as DNA: TGTGCCAGCAGCCCCTCCGGACAGGGCCGGGGTCAGCCCCAGCATTTT.

Concerning this clonotype: One base separates it from a far larger clone, so it is likely a read error. Here the CDR3 reads CASSLRLAGVGGGREQFF. As DNA, the CDR3 is TGTGCCAGCAGTTTACGGCTAGCGGGAGTTGGCGGGGGTCGGGAGCAGTTCTTC. The rearrangement uses TRBV12-3 or TRBV12-4 and TRBJ2-5; TRBD2 agrees at 10 bases. The J call may be in error: the DNA end matches TRBJ2-1 better. The CDR3 is made up of 18 amino acids.

This clonotype was detected ten times or more. The chain has TRBV11-3 and TRBJ1-1, with D unresolved. V lost 1 base, J lost 4 bases, and 13 bases lay in between. The CDR3 has 15 residues. Germline CDR1 reads SGHNT; CDR2 reads YENEEA. The DNA of the CDR3 is TGTGCCAGCAGCTTAGGGATGGAACGGGGCACTGAAGCTTTCTTT. Translation gives CASSLGMERGTEAFF. Full variable domain (remainder filled in from reference TRBV11-3 and TRBJ1-1): EAGVVQSPRYKIIEKKQPVAFWCNPISGHNTLYWYLQNLGQGPELLIRYENEEAVDDSQLPKDRFSAERLKGVDSTLKIQPAELGDSAVYLCASSLGMERGTEAFFGQGTRLTVV.

V and J are TRBV13 and TRBJ2-7; D is perhaps TRBD1 (6 bases). CDR3 length: 13 amino acids. CDR1 PRHDT and CDR2 FYEKMQ come from the germline V gene (reference sequence). Trimming pared 1 base from V and 7 bases from J, leaving 11 bases between. The CDR3 DNA follows: TGTGCCAGCAGCTTAGTTCGAGGGGGTGAGCAGTACTTC. Translated, it gives CASSLVRGGEQYF.

This clonotype was counted ten times or more. V gene TRBV19 combines with J gene TRBJ1-5; D is uncertain. This CDR3 contains 16 residues. V shed 6 bases and J shed 0 bases, with 15 bases lying between them. Germline V gives CDR1 LNHDA, CDR2 SQIVND (reference sequence). The CDR3 DNA is TGTGCCAGTAGGGTTCAGTCCCCCGGTAGCAATCAGCCCCAGCATTTT. It specifies CASRVQSPGSNQPQHF. Filled out from reference TRBV19 and TRBJ1-5, the complete variable domain reads DGGITQSPKYLFRKEGQNVTLSCEQNLNHDAMYWYRQDPGQGLRLIYYSQIVNDFQKGDIAEGYSVSREKKESFPLTVTSAQKNPTAFYLCASRVQSPGSNQPQHFGDGTRLSIL.

In this sample, this clonotype turned up many times. The V gene is TRBV6-4, the J gene TRBJ2-1; possibly TRBD2 for D (5 bases). Between the trimmed V and J ends, which lost 2 bases and 4 bases, there was a span of 12 bases. Germline values: CDR1 MRHNA, CDR2 SNTAGT. The CDR3 consists of 15 residues. CDR3 sequence (DNA): TGTGCCAGCAGTGACATGGGATCGGGGTACAATGAGCAGTTCTTC. It is translated as CASSDMGSGYNEQFF.

The chain carries TRBV12-3 or TRBV12-4 and TRBJ2-3; D is perhaps TRBD2 (6 bases). Judging by the DNA end, TRBJ2-1 fits better; the J call may be wrong. The CDR3 is 12 residues long. CDR3 sequence: CASSLIGGPQFF. Written as DNA, the CDR3 is TGTGCCAGCAGTTTAATTGGAGGGCCGCAGTTCTTC.

This clonotype was counted between two and nine times. The V and J genes are TRBV19 and TRBJ2-2; perhaps D is TRBD1 or TRBD2 (6 bases each). Trimming took 9 bases from V and 5 from J, leaving 16 bases between them. There are 14 residues in the CDR3. Germline V gene sequence: CDR1 LNHDA, CDR2 SQIVND (reference sequence). CDR3 loop: CASYPGAGTGELFF. CDR3 coding DNA: TGTGCCAGCTATCCGGGGGCGGGAACCGGGGAGCTGTTTTTT.

This clonotype was found a few times. The chain is built from TRBV4-1 and TRBJ1-5; D is ambiguous. V lost 1 base, J lost 2 bases, and 15 bases lay in between. Germline V CDR1 and CDR2: MGHRA, YSYEKL. The CDR3 loop spans 17 amino acids. The CDR3 sequence is CASSQVGRREGNQPQHF. The CDR3 DNA sequence: TGCGCCAGCAGCCAAGTGGGTCGACGAGAGGGCAATCAGCCCCAGCATTTT.

The chain employs TRBV19 and TRBJ1-2; D is unclear. V shed 5 bases and J shed 4 bases, with 17 bases lying between them. Germline assignment: CDR1 LNHDA and CDR2 SQIVND (reference sequence). This CDR3 has 15 amino acids. CDR3 in amino acids: CASSLSMDGGYGYTF. Here the CDR3 DNA reads TGTGCCAGTAGTCTCTCGATGGACGGAGGCTATGGCTACACCTTC.